Below are 9 T cell receptor beta chains sequenced from a single sample in a study of blood T cell repertoires in COVID-19. Libraries were prepared by immunoSEQ multiplex PCR; TCRdb keeps only in-frame clonotypes and omits some of them. This sample has some 220,000 clones, with 85% found just once. Input material: peripheral blood. The origin of the receptors is a man aged 50 to 60 with COVID-19, enrolled during active disease.

V and J are TRBV4-2 and TRBJ1-5; a possible D gene is TRBD1 (5 bases). V was trimmed by 0 bases and J by 1 base, leaving 7 bases between them. Per the germline V gene, CDR1 is LGHNA and CDR2 is YNFKEQ. This CDR3 comprises 15 residues. This chain's CDR3 is CASSQEGGSNQPQHF. CDR3 coding DNA: TGTGCCAGCAGCCAAGAGGGGGGAAGCAATCAGCCCCAGCATTTT.

This clone was counted a few times. An end of the junction differs from the germline gene, which may be a read error. The J gene is TRBJ1-4, the V gene TRBV6-5, with a weak D call TRBD1 (6 bases). The CDR3 extends over 15 amino acids. Germline-derived CDR1 and CDR2 are MNHEY and SVGAGI. In DNA form, the CDR3 reads TGTGCCAGCAGTCAAAACAATTTAATCGGGACAAAAATGTTTTTT. Translated: CASSQNNLIGTKMFF.

The chain combines TRBV12-3 or TRBV12-4 with TRBJ1-3; D call uncertain. Trimming took 5 bases from V and 2 from J, leaving 7 bases between them. The CDR3 covers 13 residues. The CDR3 DNA is TGTGCCAGCAGTCCAGGAACTGGAAACACCATATATTTT. Its translation is CASSPGTGNTIYF.

The V gene is TRBV5-1, the J gene TRBJ2-5, with D maybe TRBD1 (6 bases). This CDR3 comprises 15 residues. Germline CDR1 SGHRS, CDR2 YFSETQ. V was clipped by 2 bases and J by 2 bases, with 13 bases between them. CDR3 DNA sequence: TGCGCCAGCAGCTTAGGCCAGGGGAGTCAAGAGACCCAGTACTTC. Translating it yields CASSLGQGSQETQYF. Supplemented by reference TRBV5-1 and TRBJ2-5, the full variable domain reads KAGVTQTPRYLIKTRGQQVTLSCSPISGHRSVSWYQQTPGQGLQFLFEYFSETQRNKGNFPGRFSGRQFSNSRSEMNVSTLELGDSALYLCASSLGQGSQETQYFGPGTRLLVL.

In this sample, this clone turned up once. The rearrangement links TRBV30 to TRBJ2-3, with D tentatively TRBD2 (7 bases). The germline CDR1 and CDR2 sequences are GTSNPN and SVGIG (reference sequence). The V end lost 8 bases, the J end lost 2 bases, and 14 bases lay between the germline ends. The CDR3 consists of 13 residues. The CDR3 loop reads CARGGGATDTQYF. The CDR3 DNA reads as TGTGCCCGCGGGGGCGGGGCCACAGATACGCAGTATTTT.

The chain combines TRBV3-1 (or the pseudogene TRBV3-2) with TRBJ2-7; 15 nucleotides agree with TRBD2. Germline V gives CDR1 LGHDT, CDR2 YNNKEL (reference sequence). The CDR3 spans 15 residues. Unmatched junction bases numbered 5, after V lost 3 bases and J lost 8 bases. CDR3 residues: CASSHRTSGGAKQYF. CDR3 nucleotide sequence: TGTGCCAGCAGCCATAGGACTAGCGGGGGGGCCAAGCAGTACTTC.

This clone is termed medium-sized. CDR3 in DNA: TGTGCCACGGGGGGAGAGAACACTGAAGCTTTCTTT. Its translation: CATGGENTEAFF. This chain uses TRBV15 with TRBJ1-1, with TRBD1 as a possible D gene (5 bases). V was clipped by 9 bases and J by 1 base, with 9 bases between them. Per the germline V gene, CDR1 is LNHNV and CDR2 is YYDKDF (reference sequence). The CDR3 is made up of 12 amino acids.

J is TRBJ2-2 and V is TRBV18; possible D gene TRBD1, 5 bases. With 3 bases removed from V and 3 bases from J, the gap between germline ends came to 11 bases. The CDR3 covers 15 residues. CDR1 and CDR2 (germline): KGHSH, LQKENI. The CDR3 region has the DNA TGTGCCAGCTCACCGGGCAGGGTTGACACCGGGGAGCTGTTTTTT. Protein product: CASSPGRVDTGELFF.

The V call is TRBV5-1, the J call TRBJ1-4; maybe TRBD1 (6 bases). Trimming removed 0 bases from V and 8 bases from J, with 14 bases in between. The length of the CDR3 is 15 residues. Germline CDR1 SGHRS, CDR2 YFSETQ. The CDR3 sequence: CASSLGSGVREKLFF. CDR3 nucleotide sequence: TGCGCCAGCAGCTTGGGCTCAGGGGTACGGGAAAAACTGTTTTTT.